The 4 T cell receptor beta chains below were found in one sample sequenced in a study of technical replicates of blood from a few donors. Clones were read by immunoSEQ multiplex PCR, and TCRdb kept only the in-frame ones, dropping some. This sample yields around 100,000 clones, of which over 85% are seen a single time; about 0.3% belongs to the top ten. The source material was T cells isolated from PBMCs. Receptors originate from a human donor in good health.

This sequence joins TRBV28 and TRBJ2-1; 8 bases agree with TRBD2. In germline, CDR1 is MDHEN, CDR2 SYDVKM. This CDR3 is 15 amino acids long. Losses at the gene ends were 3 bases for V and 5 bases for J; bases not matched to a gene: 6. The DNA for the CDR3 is TGTGCCAGCAGTTTGGAATTAGCGGGAAACAATGAGCAGTTCTTC. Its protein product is CASSLELAGNNEQFF.

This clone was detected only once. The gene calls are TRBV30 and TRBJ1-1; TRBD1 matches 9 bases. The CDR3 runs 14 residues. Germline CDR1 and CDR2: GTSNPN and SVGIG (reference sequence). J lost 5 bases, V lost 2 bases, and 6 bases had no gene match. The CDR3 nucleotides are TGTGCCTGGAGTCCGGGACAGGGATGGACTGAAGCTTTCTTT. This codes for CAWSPGQGWTEAFF. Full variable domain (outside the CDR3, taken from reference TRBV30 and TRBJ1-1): SQTIHQWPATLVQPVGSPLSLECTVEGTSNPNLYWYRQAAGRGLQLLFYSVGIGQISSEVPQNLSASRPQDRQFILSSKKLLLSDSGFYLCAWSPGQGWTEAFFGQGTRLTVV.

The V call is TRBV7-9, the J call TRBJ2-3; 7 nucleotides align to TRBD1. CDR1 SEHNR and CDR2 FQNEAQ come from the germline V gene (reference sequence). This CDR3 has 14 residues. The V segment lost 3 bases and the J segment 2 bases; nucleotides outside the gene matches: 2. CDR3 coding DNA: TGTGCCAGCAGCTTCACAGGGGTCACAGATACGCAGTATTTT. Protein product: CASSFTGVTDTQYF.

This CDR3 reads CASSAYGGRSTGELFF. CDR3 DNA: TGTGCCAGCAGCGCTTATGGCGGGAGGTCCACCGGGGAGCTGTTTTTT. The V and J genes are TRBV11-3 and TRBJ2-2; 8 bases are a match to TRBD2. The trim removed 5 bases at V and 4 bases at J, leaving 9 bases unmatched. The CDR3 has 16 residues. In germline, CDR1 is SGHNT, CDR2 YENEEA.